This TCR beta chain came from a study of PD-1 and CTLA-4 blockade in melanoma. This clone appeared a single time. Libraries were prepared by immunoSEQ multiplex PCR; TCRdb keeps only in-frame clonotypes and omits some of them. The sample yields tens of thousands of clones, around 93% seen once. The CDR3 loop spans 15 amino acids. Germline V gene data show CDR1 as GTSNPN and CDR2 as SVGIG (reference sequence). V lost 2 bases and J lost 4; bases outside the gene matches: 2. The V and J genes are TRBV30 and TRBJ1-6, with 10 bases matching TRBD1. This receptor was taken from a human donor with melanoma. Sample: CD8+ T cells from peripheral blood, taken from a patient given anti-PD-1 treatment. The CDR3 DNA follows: TGTGCCTGGAGTCCGGGACAGGGGTATAATTCACCCCTCCACTTT. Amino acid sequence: CAWSPGQGYNSPLHF.